This TCR beta chain emerged from a study of blood T cell repertoires in COVID-19. Produced via immunoSEQ multiplex PCR; TCRdb's table is partial and in-frame only. The sample lists 390,000 or so clones; more than 80% were seen once. V gave up 1 base and J gave up 0 bases, with 9 bases separating them. Germline V gene data show CDR1 as SGHNT and CDR2 as YENEEA. This CDR3 is built from 16 residues. Input material: PBMCs or T cells enriched from blood (not recorded which). This receptor was identified in a man between 18 and 35 years old who had recovered from COVID-19. This sequence joins TRBV11-3 and TRBJ2-2, with a weak D call TRBD1 (6 bases). Written as DNA, the CDR3 is TGTGCCAGCAGCTTAGGGACAGAATCGAACACCGGGGAGCTGTTTTTT. Translating gives CASSLGTESNTGELFF.